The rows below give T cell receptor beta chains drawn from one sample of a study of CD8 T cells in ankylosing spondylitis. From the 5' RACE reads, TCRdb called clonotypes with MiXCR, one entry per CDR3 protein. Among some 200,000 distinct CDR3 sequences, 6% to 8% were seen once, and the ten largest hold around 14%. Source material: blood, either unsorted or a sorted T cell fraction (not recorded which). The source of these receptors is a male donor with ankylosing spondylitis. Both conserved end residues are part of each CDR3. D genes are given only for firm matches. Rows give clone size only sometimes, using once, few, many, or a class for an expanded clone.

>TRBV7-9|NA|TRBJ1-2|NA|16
TGTGCCAGCAGCTTAGCCGAGGGCGAGCCTAACTATGGCTACACCTTC
CASSLAEGEPNYGYTF
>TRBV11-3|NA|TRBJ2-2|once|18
TGTGCCAGCAGCTTAGATGGGGTTTGGGGACAGAACACCGGGGAGCTGTTTTTT
CASSLDGVWGQNTGELFF
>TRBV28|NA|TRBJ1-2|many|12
TGTGCCAGCAAAAGGGGGAGAGATGGCTACACCTTC
CASKRGRDGYTF
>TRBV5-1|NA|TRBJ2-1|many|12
TGCGCCAGCAGCTCACAGCATCTAGAGCAGTTCTTC
CASSSQHLEQFF
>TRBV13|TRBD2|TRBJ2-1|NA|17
TGTGCCAGCAGCTTAGGACTAGCGGGGGTTTGGGGCAATGAGCAGTTCTTC
CASSLGLAGVWGNEQFF
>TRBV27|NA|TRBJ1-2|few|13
TGTGCCAGCAGGCCGGGCGTTGGTAATGGCTACACCTTC
CASRPGVGNGYTF
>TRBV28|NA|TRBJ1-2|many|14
TGTGCCAGCAGCGACCCAGGAGGGAGCTATGGCTACACCTTC
CASSDPGGSYGYTF
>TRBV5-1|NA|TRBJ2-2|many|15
TGCGCCAGCAGCCCGTCGGGACAAAACACCGGGGAGCTGTTTTTT
CASSPSGQNTGELFF
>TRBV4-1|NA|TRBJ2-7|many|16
TGCGCCAGCAGCCAAGATGGTTACAGGATGAACTACGAGCAGTACTTC
CASSQDGYRMNYEQYF
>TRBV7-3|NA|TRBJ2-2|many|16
TGTGCCAGCAGCTTAATGGTTCAGGGAGAAATCGGGGAGCTGTTTTTT
CASSLMVQGEIGELFF
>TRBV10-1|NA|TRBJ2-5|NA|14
TGCGCCAGCAGTGACGGGCCGCCCCAGGAGACCCAGTACTTC
CASSDGPPQETQYF
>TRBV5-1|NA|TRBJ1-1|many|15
TGCGCCAGCAGCTTGGCTACCGGACGGCCTGACAGAGCTTTCTTT
CASSLATGRPDRAFF
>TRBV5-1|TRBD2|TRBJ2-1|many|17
TGCGCCAGCAGCTTGGGCCATAGCGGGAGATCCTACAATGAGCAGTTCTTC
CASSLGHSGRSYNEQFF
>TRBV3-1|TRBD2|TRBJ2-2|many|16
TGTGCCAGCAGCCAAGTAGCGGGGGAGCACACCGGGGAGCTGTTTTTT
CASSQVAGEHTGELFF
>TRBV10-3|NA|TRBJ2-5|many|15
TGTGCCATCAGTCCGGACATGCCTCGAGGGGAGACCCAGTACTTC
CAISPDMPRGETQYF
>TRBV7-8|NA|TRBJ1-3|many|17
TGTGCCAGCAGCTTACGTATTTTACAGGGATCTGGAAACACCATATATTTT
CASSLRILQGSGNTIYF
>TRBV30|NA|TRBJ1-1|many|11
TGTGGAATGGCACTTAACACTGAAGCTTTCTTT
CGMALNTEAFF